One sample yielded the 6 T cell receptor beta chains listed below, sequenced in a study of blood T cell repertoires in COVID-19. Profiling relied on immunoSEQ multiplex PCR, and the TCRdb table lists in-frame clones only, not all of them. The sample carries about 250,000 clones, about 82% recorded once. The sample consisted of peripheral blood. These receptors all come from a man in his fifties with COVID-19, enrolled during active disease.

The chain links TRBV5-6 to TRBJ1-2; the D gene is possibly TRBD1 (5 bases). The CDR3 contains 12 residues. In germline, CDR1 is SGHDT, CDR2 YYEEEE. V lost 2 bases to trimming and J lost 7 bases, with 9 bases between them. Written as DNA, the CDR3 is TGTGCCAGCAGCTTTGGGGCCGGTGGCTACACCTTC. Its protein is CASSFGAGGYTF.

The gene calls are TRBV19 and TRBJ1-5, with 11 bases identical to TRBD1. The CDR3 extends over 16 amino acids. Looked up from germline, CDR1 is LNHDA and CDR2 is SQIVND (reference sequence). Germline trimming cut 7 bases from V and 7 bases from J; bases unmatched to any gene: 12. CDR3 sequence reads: CASKGGTGGFRQPQHF. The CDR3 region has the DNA TGTGCCAGTAAAGGGGGGACAGGGGGTTTCCGGCAGCCCCAGCATTTT.

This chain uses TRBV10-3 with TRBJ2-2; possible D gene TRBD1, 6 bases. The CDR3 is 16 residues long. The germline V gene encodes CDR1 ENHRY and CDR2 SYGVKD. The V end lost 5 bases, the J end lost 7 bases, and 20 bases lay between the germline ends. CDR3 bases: TGTGCCATCAGTCTTGATCCGTTGGGGGCCGGCGGGGAGCTGTTTTTT. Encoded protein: CAISLDPLGAGGELFF.

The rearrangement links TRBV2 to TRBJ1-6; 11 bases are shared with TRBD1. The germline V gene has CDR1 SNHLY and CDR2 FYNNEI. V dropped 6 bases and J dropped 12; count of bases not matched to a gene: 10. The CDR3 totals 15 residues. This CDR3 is CASRSDRGPGLPLHF. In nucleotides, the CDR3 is TGTGCCAGCAGGTCGGACAGGGGGCCAGGTCTACCCCTCCACTTT.

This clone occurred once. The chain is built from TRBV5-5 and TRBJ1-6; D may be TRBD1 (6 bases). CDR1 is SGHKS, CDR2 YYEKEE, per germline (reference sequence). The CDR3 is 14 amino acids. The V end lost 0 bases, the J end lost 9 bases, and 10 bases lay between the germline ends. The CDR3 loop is CASSLGRGASPLHF. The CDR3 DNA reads TGTGCCAGCAGCTTGGGTCGGGGGGCTTCACCCCTCCACTTT.

The CDR3 coding sequence is TGTGCCAGCAGCCAAGATTGGGGCGGGGGGGCTACCCCCGGGGAGCTGTTTTTT. It codes for CASSQDWGGGATPGELFF. The chain carries TRBV3-1 (or the pseudogene TRBV3-2) and TRBJ2-2; TRBD2 matches at 9 bases. The germline CDR1 and CDR2 sequences are LGHDT and YNNKEL (reference sequence). The ends lost 0 bases at V and 6 bases at J; junction bases unmatched: 11. CDR3 size: 18 residues.